The entry below gives a single T cell receptor beta chain sequence along with its context. Its specificity is unknown. This sample was taken from a study of CD8 T cells in Susac syndrome. Random hexamers were used to reverse transcribe the RNA input (about 0.5 to 1 ug). Multiplex PCR with immunoSEQ amplified the TCR beta CDR3 across 54 Vbeta and 13 Jbeta. TCRdb passed the immunoSEQ multiplex PCR reads through MiXCR, listing each CDR3 protein once. The profile shows about 150,000 distinct CDR3 sequences, around 95% of them singletons. Whole-study results and caveats: As the study acknowledged, the number of individuals in its TCR sequencing and HLA analysis was relatively small.

This receptor was identified in a human donor with Susac syndrome. Sample: CD4+ T cells from PBMCs.

Here the CDR3 reads CSATGSRTRDTQYF. CDR3 sequence (DNA): TGCAGTGCTACGGGTTCGCGGACCAGAGATACGCAGTATTTT. V is TRBV20-1 and J is TRBJ2-3, with D unclear. Germline V gene sequence: CDR1 DFQATT, CDR2 SNEGSKA (reference sequence). V was trimmed by 4 bases and J by 5 bases, leaving 16 bases between them. CDR3 size: 14 residues.